This entry lists 19 T cell receptor beta chains sequenced from one sample in a study of blood T cell repertoires in COVID-19. Sequenced by immunoSEQ multiplex PCR; TCRdb stores in-frame clones only, minus some. This sample has roughly 280,000 clones, with around 90% found just once. What was sequenced was peripheral blood. All receptors derive from a woman aged 50 to 60 who had recovered from COVID-19.

Here the CDR3 reads CARSLGQDNEQFF. CDR3 bases: TGTGCCAGAAGCTTGGGGCAGGACAATGAGCAGTTCTTC. The chain employs TRBV5-3 and TRBJ2-1, with no clear D. TRBV5-3 is reported as an ORF; its role is uncertain. Trimming left V 0 bases short and J 5 bases short, with 6 bases between. The CDR3 length is 13 residues.

The chain has TRBV6-2 or TRBV6-3 and TRBJ2-7, with 8 positions matching TRBD2. The trim removed 4 bases at V and 0 bases at J, leaving 23 bases unmatched. The CDR3 runs to 21 residues. Germline CDR1 is MNHEY and CDR2 is SVGEGT. CDR3: CASSSPYLRVDGGGSSYEQYF. The DNA for the CDR3 is TGTGCCAGCAGTTCCCCTTATCTGAGGGTAGACGGCGGGGGGAGCTCCTACGAGCAGTACTTC.

The CDR3 sequence is CATLSPEASGYEQYF. The CDR3 bases are TGTGCCACCCTAAGCCCCGAGGCTAGCGGGTATGAGCAGTACTTC. V gene TRBV6-5 combines with J gene TRBJ2-7, with 8 nucleotides matching TRBD2. In germline, CDR1 is MNHEY, CDR2 SVGAGI. V was clipped by 10 bases and J by 7 bases; unmatched bases: 18. The length of the CDR3 is 15 residues.

J is TRBJ2-2 and V is TRBV3-1 (or the pseudogene TRBV3-2); D possibly corresponds to TRBD2 (6 bases). This CDR3 contains 14 residues. Between the trimmed V and J ends, which lost 4 bases and 6 bases, there was a span of 12 bases. Germline CDR1 LGHDT, CDR2 YNNKEL (reference sequence). The CDR3 is CASSLSPGAGELFF. Here the CDR3 DNA reads TGTGCCAGCAGCCTTAGTCCGGGGGCCGGGGAGCTGTTTTTT.

This clone was recorded only once. This chain connects TRBV28 to TRBJ2-1; 7 bases fit TRBD1. This CDR3 comprises 16 residues. V was clipped by 5 bases and J by 2 bases; unmatched bases: 9. Germline CDR1 reads MDHEN; CDR2 reads SYDVKM. The CDR3 DNA is TGTGCCAGCAGTCCAGCAACCGGGACAGCCTACAATGAGCAGTTCTTC. Translated: CASSPATGTAYNEQFF. Full variable domain (outside the CDR3, taken from reference TRBV28 and TRBJ2-1): DVKVTQSSRYLVKRTGEKVFLECVQDMDHENMFWYRQDPGLGLRLIYFSYDVKMKEKGDIPEGYSVSREKKERFSLILESASTNQTSMYLCASSPATGTAYNEQFFGPGTRLTVL.

The J gene is TRBJ1-3, the V gene TRBV9, with a tentative D call TRBD1 (5 bases). Between the trimmed V and J ends, which lost 6 bases and 4 bases, there was a span of 14 bases. CDR3 length: 14 residues. CDR1 and CDR2 (germline): SGDLS, YYNGEE. The CDR3 reads CASNPTGSGNTIYF. CDR3 DNA sequence: TGTGCCAGCAACCCAACAGGCTCCGGAAACACCATATATTTT.

This clone was counted a single time. This chain uses TRBV7-2 with TRBJ1-2; 10 bases agree with TRBD1. The CDR3 has 16 residues. CDR1 is SGHTA and CDR2 is FQGNSA in the germline V gene. The trim removed 6 bases at V and 1 base at J, leaving 8 bases unmatched. The CDR3 DNA reads TGTGCCAGCAGACGGGGACAGGGGCTTATTAACTATGGCTACACCTTC. It translates to CASRRGQGLINYGYTF.

The chain couples TRBV30 to TRBJ2-1; 7 positions agree with TRBD1. Germline V CDR1 and CDR2: GTSNPN, SVGIG (reference sequence). CDR3 size: 12 residues. The CDR3 region has the DNA TGTGCTGGGGCAGGGGGATACAATGAGCAGTTCTTC. Translating it yields CAGAGGYNEQFF.

The chain combines TRBV19 with TRBJ2-7; D remains ambiguous. The germline V gene encodes CDR1 LNHDA and CDR2 SQIVND (reference sequence). The V and J ends lost 3 bases and 1 base respectively, with 10 bases between them. CDR3 length: 14 amino acids. The CDR3 DNA follows: TGTGCCAGTAGTATCAACACAGATTCCTACGAGCAGTACTTC. It is translated as CASSINTDSYEQYF.

This chain links TRBV10-3 with TRBJ2-7, with TRBD2 matching over 11 bases. The CDR3 is made up of 15 amino acids. V shed 0 bases, J shed 6 bases, and the junction held 4 bases outside the gene matches. Germline V gives CDR1 ENHRY, CDR2 SYGVKD. The CDR3 reads CAISESLAGGGEQYF. As DNA, the CDR3 is TGTGCCATCAGTGAGTCTCTAGCGGGAGGAGGCGAGCAGTACTTC.

The CDR3 bases are TGTGCCAGCTCGGGGGGGAGGGCCCTTCCCGAAAAACTGTTTTTT. It is translated as CASSGGRALPEKLFF. The chain recombines TRBV27 with TRBJ1-4, with D possibly being TRBD1 (5 bases). V was cut by 8 bases and J by 8 bases, with 21 bases left in between. Germline CDR1 and CDR2: MNHEY and SMNVEV (reference sequence). CDR3 length: 15 residues.

The chain is built from TRBV9 and TRBJ2-3; D might be TRBD1 (6 bases). The CDR3 has 16 residues. The germline V gene encodes CDR1 SGDLS and CDR2 YYNGEE. V was trimmed by 0 bases and J by 7 bases, leaving 18 bases between them. CDR3 loop: CASSVGGLGAINTQYF. For the CDR3, the DNA is TGTGCCAGCAGCGTAGGGGGGCTAGGGGCCATAAATACGCAGTATTTT.

The genes are TRBV5-1 and TRBJ1-1, with D hard to call. There are 15 residues in the CDR3. In germline, CDR1 is SGHRS, CDR2 YFSETQ. The V gene lost 3 bases and the J gene lost 3 bases, with 15 bases spanning the gap. The CDR3 DNA reads as TGCGCCAGCAGCTCCACCGATTACAGAGACACTGAAGCTTTCTTT. Translated, it gives CASSSTDYRDTEAFF.

The rearrangement joins TRBV18 to TRBJ1-1; D unclear. The V end was cut by 4 bases, the J end by 2 bases, with 8 bases between. The length of the CDR3 is 13 residues. The V gene's germline CDR1 is KGHSH and CDR2 LQKENI. The CDR3 DNA is TGTGCCAGCTCACAGGAGGTCAACACTGAAGCTTTCTTT. Amino acid sequence: CASSQEVNTEAFF.

This chain joins TRBV18 and TRBJ2-6; 10 bases line up with TRBD1. CDR1 and CDR2 (germline): KGHSH, LQKENI. The CDR3 has 20 amino acids. Germline trimming cut 3 bases from V and 0 bases from J; bases unmatched to any gene: 11. This CDR3 reads CASSPRPAGQGSSGANVLTF. The CDR3 region has the DNA TGTGCCAGCTCACCCCGTCCTGCGGGACAGGGGAGCTCTGGGGCCAACGTCCTGACTTTC. Drawing the rest from reference TRBV18 and TRBJ2-6, the complete variable domain is NAGVMQNPRHLVRRRGQEARLRCSPMKGHSHVYWYRQLPEEGLKFMVYLQKENIIDESGMPKERFSAEFPKEGPSILRIQQVVRGDSAAYFCASSPRPAGQGSSGANVLTFGAGSRLTVL.

This clone was counted between two and nine times. This chain joins TRBV7-9 and TRBJ2-2, with 7 nucleotides matching TRBD2. The CDR3 is 15 amino acids. Germline CDR1 is SEHNR and CDR2 is FQNEAQ (reference sequence). After removal of 6 bases from V and 4 bases from J, the junction contained 8 bases not matched to a gene. The CDR3: CASSFTSVGTGELFF. CDR3 sequence (DNA): TGTGCCAGCAGTTTTACTAGCGTAGGCACCGGGGAGCTGTTTTTT.

The rearrangement uses TRBV9 and TRBJ2-5; 11 bases are a match to TRBD2. From germline, CDR1 is SGDLS and CDR2 YYNGEE. V gave up 2 bases and J gave up 5 bases; unmatched junction bases: 8. The CDR3 totals 16 residues. The CDR3 DNA sequence: TGTGCCAGCAGCGTCCGCGGGACTAGCGGAGGGGAGACCCAGTACTTC. Translating gives CASSVRGTSGGETQYF.

V is TRBV27 and J is TRBJ2-3; TRBD2 matches at 10 bases. CDR1 and CDR2 from the germline V gene are MNHEY and SMNVEV (reference sequence). V trimming: 5 bases; J trimming: 4 bases; junction bases outside the gene matches: 6. The CDR3 runs 15 residues. In DNA form, the CDR3 reads TGTGCCAGCAGTCGGACTAGCGGTTATTCAGATACGCAGTATTTT. Amino acids: CASSRTSGYSDTQYF.

The V call is TRBV7-2, the J call TRBJ1-2, with TRBD1 as a possible D gene (6 bases). This CDR3 region has 17 residues. Trimming left V 4 bases short and J 4 bases short, with 22 bases between. CDR1 SGHTA and CDR2 FQGNSA come from the germline V gene. CDR3 nucleotide sequence: TGTGCCAGCAGCTCTCTAGGGGAACAGGGTTGGGGCTATGGCTACACCTTC. Protein sequence: CASSSLGEQGWGYGYTF. The complete variable domain, with remaining parts taken from reference TRBV7-2 and TRBJ1-2, reads GAGVSQSPSNKVTEKGKDVELRCDPISGHTALYWYRQSLGQGLEFLIYFQGNSAPDKSGLPSDRFSAERTGGSVSTLTIQRTQQEDSAVYLCASSSLGEQGWGYGYTFGSGTRLTVV.